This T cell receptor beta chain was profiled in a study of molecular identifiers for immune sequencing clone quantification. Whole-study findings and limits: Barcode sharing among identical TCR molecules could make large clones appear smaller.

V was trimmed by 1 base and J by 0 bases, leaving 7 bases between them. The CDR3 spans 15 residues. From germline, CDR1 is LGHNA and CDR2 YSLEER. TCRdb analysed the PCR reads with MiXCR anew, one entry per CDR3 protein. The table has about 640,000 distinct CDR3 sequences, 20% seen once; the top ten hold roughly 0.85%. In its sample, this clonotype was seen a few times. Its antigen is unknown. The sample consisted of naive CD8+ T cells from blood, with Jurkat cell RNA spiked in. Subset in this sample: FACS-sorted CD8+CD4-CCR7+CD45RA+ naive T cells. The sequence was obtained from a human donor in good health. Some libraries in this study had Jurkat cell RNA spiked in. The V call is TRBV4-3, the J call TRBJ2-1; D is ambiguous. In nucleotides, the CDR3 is TGCGCCAGCAGCCAAGTTGTAGGCTCCTACAATGAGCAGTTCTTC. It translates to CASSQVVGSYNEQFF.